Below, 9 T cell receptor beta chains from the same sample are listed, as sequenced in a study of cytomegalovirus exposure and HLA in healthy donors. The PCR had 60 Vbeta and 13 Jbeta primers. Data came from immunoSEQ multiplex PCR; TCRdb stores just in-frame clones and leaves some out. In total, the table holds about 130,000 clones. Material: PBMCs. These receptors originate from a woman between 35 and 50 years old in good health and CMV-seronegative.

The gene calls are TRBV10-2 and TRBJ1-2, with 7 bases identical to TRBD1. Germline trimming cut 7 bases from V and 6 bases from J; bases unmatched to any gene: 8. The CDR3 extends over 13 amino acids. Germline assignment: CDR1 WSHSY and CDR2 SAAADI. This chain's CDR3 is CASTLDRADGYTF. CDR3 nucleotide sequence: TGCGCCAGCACGCTAGACAGGGCGGATGGCTACACCTTC.

This chain joins TRBV6-5 and TRBJ2-3; 10 nucleotides align to TRBD2. This CDR3 has 16 residues. V shed 2 bases, J shed 1 base, and the junction held 3 bases outside the gene matches. CDR1 is MNHEY, CDR2 SVGAGI, per germline. CDR3 in DNA: TGTGCCAGCAGTTACGGAGCGGGGGGGGGCACAGATACGCAGTATTTT. The encoded protein is CASSYGAGGGTDTQYF.

This chain joins TRBV5-4 and TRBJ1-1, with a weak D call TRBD1 (5 bases). Germline-derived CDR1 and CDR2 are SGHNT and YYREEE (reference sequence). The V end lost 0 bases, the J end lost 3 bases, and 12 bases lay between the germline ends. CDR3 size: 15 residues. CDR3 in amino acids: CASSLDPEGDTEAFF. The DNA of the CDR3 is TGTGCCAGCAGCTTGGACCCGGAAGGGGACACTGAAGCTTTCTTT.

The chain has TRBV4-3 and TRBJ1-6; 9 bases map to TRBD1. From germline, CDR1 is LGHNA and CDR2 YSLEER. The CDR3 sequence is 16 residues long. With V trimmed by 1 base and J by 5 bases, 3 bases remained unmatched. CDR3 sequence (DNA): TGCGCCAGCAGCCAAGCCGGGACAGGGAATAATTCACCCCTCCACTTT. Protein sequence: CASSQAGTGNNSPLHF.

The chain links TRBV7-2 to TRBJ1-4; 10 nucleotides match TRBD1. The germline CDR1 and CDR2 sequences are SGHTA and FQGNSA. The CDR3 loop spans 14 amino acids. V dropped 5 bases and J dropped 6; count of bases not matched to a gene: 3. The CDR3 DNA reads TGTGCCAGCAGCCGACAGGGGGCGTATGAAAAACTGTTTTTT. This sequence encodes CASSRQGAYEKLFF.

This chain joins TRBV6-5 and TRBJ2-4, with 8 bases fitting TRBD1. The V and J ends lost 6 bases and 9 bases, in that order; junction bases with no gene match: 7. CDR1 is MNHEY, CDR2 SVGAGI, per germline. The CDR3 totals 13 residues. CDR3 in DNA: TGTGCCAGCAGAGACAGGGGAGCGGGCATTCAGTACTTC. This sequence encodes CASRDRGAGIQYF.

The chain's CDR3 is CASSRDRGNSPLHF. In DNA form, the CDR3 reads TGTGCCAGCAGTAGGGACAGGGGAAATTCACCCCTCCACTTT. The chain has TRBV7-2 and TRBJ1-6; 10 positions agree with TRBD1. The CDR3 sequence is 14 residues long. Per germline, CDR1 SGHTA and CDR2 FQGNSA. Trimming took 6 bases from V and 7 from J; bases not matched to a gene: 3. Filled out from reference TRBV7-2 and TRBJ1-6, the complete variable domain reads GAGVSQSPSNKVTEKGKDVELRCDPISGHTALYWYRQSLGQGLEFLIYFQGNSAPDKSGLPSDRFSAERTGGSVSTLTIQRTQQEDSAVYLCASSRDRGNSPLHFGNGTRLTVT.

This chain joins TRBV19 and TRBJ2-2; 7 nucleotides match TRBD1. There are 16 residues in the CDR3. Trimming removed 6 bases from V and 1 base from J; junction bases left unmatched: 8. Germline CDR1 LNHDA, CDR2 SQIVND (reference sequence). For the CDR3, the DNA is TGTGCCAGTAGCAGAATCCGGGACAGGAACACCGGGGAGCTGTTTTTT. Translating it yields CASSRIRDRNTGELFF.

The chain joins TRBV9 to TRBJ2-5; tentative D call: TRBD1 (5 bases). Deletions cut 3 bases from V and 0 bases from J, with 18 bases between. Per germline, CDR1 SGDLS and CDR2 YYNGEE. This CDR3 contains 17 residues. The CDR3 reads CASSAPRMTDNQETQYF. Written as DNA, the CDR3 is TGTGCCAGCAGCGCACCCCGTATGACAGATAACCAAGAGACCCAGTACTTC.